This T cell receptor beta chain comes out of a study of blood T cell repertoires in COVID-19. Study context: COVID-19 samples, acute and convalescent, were from the United States, Italy and Spain. T cells, B-cell-depleted T cells, or PBMCs provided the cDNA or gDNA that served as material.

V was clipped by 0 bases and J by 11 bases, with 14 bases between them. CDR1 is SGHRS, CDR2 YFSETQ, per germline. The CDR3 runs to 13 residues. Methods used by the authors: Amplification from reference gene primers served as the basis for estimated nucleated cell counts. Only in-frame clones appear in the TCRdb table, and some are missing; sequencing was by immunoSEQ multiplex PCR. Clone size and V and J calls were adopted from that table, with D and trimming inferred from the DNA. This sample has fewer than 85,000 clones, with 65% to 80% found just once. At least ten counts were recorded for this clone.

The chain recombines TRBV5-1 with TRBJ1-1; D remains unclear. The specimen was peripheral blood. The sequence was collected from a woman at least 80 years old with active or convalescent COVID-19. The CDR3 DNA reads TGCGCCAGCAGCTTGGAATCCGAGGGAGGCGCTTTCTTT. Translated, it gives CASSLESEGGAFF.